This T cell receptor (beta chain) was sequenced during a study of type 1 regulatory T cells. Study-level background: T-allo10 is an in vitro-generated, Tr1-enriched CD4 T cell product specific for alloantigen. General study results and limits: Compared with non-type 1 regulatory T cells, type 1 regulatory T cells showed a more restricted TCR repertoire.

Concerning this clonotype itself: Its antigen is unknown.

Looked up from germline, CDR1 is DFQATT and CDR2 is SNEGSKA (reference sequence). Trimming stripped 4 bases from V and 7 bases from J, with 19 bases between. CDR3 length: 14 residues. TCRdb used MiXCR to reprocess the reads, holding one entry per CDR3 protein. Among more than 50,000 distinct CDR3 sequences listed, less than 70% were seen once. V and J are TRBV20-1 and TRBJ1-2; no firm D call. The TCR was taken from a human donor in good health. Sample: cultured non-Tr1 T cells, either the whole culture or a sorted T cell fraction (not recorded which). The CDR3 DNA reads TGCAGTGCTAAGGAGGCGGCTAAATCTGGTGGCTACACCTTC. Translated: CSAKEAAKSGGYTF.